This is a list of T cell receptor beta chains from one sample in a study of blood T cells in healthy people across ages. MiXCR, run by TCRdb on the 5' RACE reads, gives a single entry per CDR3 protein. The sample consists of about 1.1 million distinct CDR3 sequences, approximately 38% of them appearing once. The specimen was blood. These receptors came from a man younger than 35 in good health. Both conserved end residues are part of each CDR3. D genes are given only for firm matches. The size entry is marked missing in some rows and otherwise reads once, few, many or a size class.

J gene: TRBJ2-7
V gene: TRBV18
D gene: .
clone size: .
CDR3 protein: CASSPYTGSSYEQYF
CDR3 DNA: TGTGCCAGCTCACCATACACAGGGAGCTCCTACGAGCAGTACTTC

J gene: TRBJ2-2
V gene: TRBV29-1
D gene: .
clone size: .
CDR3 protein: CSVEEITTGELFF
CDR3 DNA: TGCAGCGTTGAAGAGATTACGACCGGGGAGCTGTTTTTT

J gene: TRBJ2-3
V gene: TRBV4-3
D gene: TRBD1
clone size: .
CDR3 protein: CASSQEHGTGDADTQYF
CDR3 DNA: TGCGCCAGCAGCCAAGAGCACGGGACAGGTGATGCAGATACGCAGTATTTT

J gene: TRBJ2-3
V gene: TRBV12-3/TRBV12-4
D gene: TRBD1
clone size: few
CDR3 protein: CASTPTGGGGDTQYF
CDR3 DNA: TGTGCCAGCACCCCCACAGGGGGAGGAGGGGATACGCAGTATTTT

J gene: TRBJ1-2
V gene: TRBV5-6
D gene: TRBD1
clone size: .
CDR3 protein: CASSSLDRAGYGCTF
CDR3 DNA: TGTGCCAGCAGCTCGCTGGACAGGGCGGGCTATGGCTGCACCTTC

J gene: TRBJ2-5
V gene: TRBV9
D gene: .
clone size: .
CDR3 protein: CASSVAGVMETQYF
CDR3 DNA: TGTGCCAGCAGCGTAGCTGGGGTCATGGAGACCCAGTACTTC

J gene: TRBJ2-1
V gene: TRBV28
D gene: .
clone size: few
CDR3 protein: CASSTQGRSYNEQFF
CDR3 DNA: TGTGCCAGCAGTACTCAGGGGCGCTCCTACAATGAGCAGTTCTTC

J gene: TRBJ1-2
V gene: TRBV12-3/TRBV12-4
D gene: TRBD1
clone size: many
CDR3 protein: CASSSPGTGGYGYTF
CDR3 DNA: TGTGCCAGCAGTTCCCCCGGGACAGGTGGCTATGGCTACACCTTC

J gene: TRBJ2-4
V gene: TRBV12-3/TRBV12-4
D gene: .
clone size: .
CDR3 protein: CASSPGPGAKNIQYF
CDR3 DNA: TGTGCCAGCAGTCCAGGACCTGGGGCCAAAAACATTCAGTACTTC

J gene: TRBJ2-1
V gene: TRBV4-1
D gene: TRBD2
clone size: .
CDR3 protein: CASSRRGDDNEQFF
CDR3 DNA: TGCGCCAGCAGTCGGCGGGGGGATGACAATGAGCAGTTCTTC

J gene: TRBJ2-7
V gene: TRBV6-5
D gene: .
clone size: .
CDR3 protein: CASSYSSLGYEQYF
CDR3 DNA: TGTGCCAGCAGTTACTCATCACTGGGGTACGAGCAGTACTTC

J gene: TRBJ1-1
V gene: TRBV3-1
D gene: .
clone size: .
CDR3 protein: CASSPQGGPMNTEAFF
CDR3 DNA: TGTGCCAGCAGCCCCCAAGGGGGACCTATGAACACTGAAGCTTTCTTT

J gene: TRBJ2-3
V gene: TRBV6-2/TRBV6-3
D gene: .
clone size: .
CDR3 protein: CASSFLGDPQYTDTQYF
CDR3 DNA: TGTGCCAGCAGTTTCCTCGGGGATCCCCAGTACACAGATACGCAGTATTTT

J gene: TRBJ2-7
V gene: TRBV6-5
D gene: .
clone size: .
CDR3 protein: CASSYSGFRGNEQYF
CDR3 DNA: TGTGCCAGCAGTTACTCGGGGTTCCGCGGCAACGAGCAGTACTTC

J gene: TRBJ2-7
V gene: TRBV10-3
D gene: .
clone size: few
CDR3 protein: CAISDPWEGANYEQYF
CDR3 DNA: TGTGCCATCAGTGACCCTTGGGAGGGGGCTAACTACGAGCAGTACTTC

J gene: TRBJ1-5
V gene: TRBV5-6
D gene: TRBD1
clone size: .
CDR3 protein: CASSTAGTGGYQPQHF
CDR3 DNA: TGTGCCAGCAGCACGGCCGGGACAGGGGGATATCAGCCCCAGCATTTT

J gene: TRBJ1-2
V gene: TRBV5-8
D gene: .
clone size: .
CDR3 protein: CANSLVQVYGYTF
CDR3 DNA: TGTGCCAACAGCTTGGTACAGGTCTATGGCTACACCTTC

J gene: TRBJ2-7
V gene: TRBV6-6
D gene: TRBD2
clone size: few
CDR3 protein: CASSLMSGKSEQYF
CDR3 DNA: TGTGCCAGCAGTTTAATGAGCGGGAAAAGCGAGCAGTACTTC

J gene: TRBJ2-1
V gene: TRBV20-1
D gene: TRBD2
clone size: few
CDR3 protein: CSAIGSGAGSYNEQFF
CDR3 DNA: TGCAGTGCTATCGGGAGCGGGGCCGGCTCCTACAATGAGCAGTTCTTC

J gene: TRBJ2-5
V gene: TRBV6-6
D gene: TRBD2
clone size: few
CDR3 protein: CASRRGGPQETQYF
CDR3 DNA: TGTGCCAGCAGACGGGGGGGTCCCCAAGAGACCCAGTACTTC

J gene: TRBJ2-3
V gene: TRBV2
D gene: TRBD2
clone size: .
CDR3 protein: CAGSPPSGVDTQYF
CDR3 DNA: TGTGCCGGCAGTCCCCCTAGCGGGGTTGATACGCAGTATTTT

J gene: TRBJ2-7
V gene: TRBV3-1
D gene: TRBD2
clone size: .
CDR3 protein: CASSQAGLAGDLRYEQYF
CDR3 DNA: TGTGCCAGCAGCCAAGCTGGACTAGCGGGGGACCTACGCTACGAGCAGTACTTC

J gene: TRBJ2-1
V gene: TRBV4-2
D gene: TRBD1
clone size: .
CDR3 protein: CASSRDRDRAGNEQFF
CDR3 DNA: TGTGCCAGCAGCCGAGACCGGGACAGGGCAGGCAATGAGCAGTTCTTC

J gene: TRBJ1-2
V gene: TRBV20-1
D gene: .
clone size: .
CDR3 protein: CSARRQRDYGYTF
CDR3 DNA: TGCAGTGCTAGGAGGCAGCGCGACTATGGCTACACCTTC

J gene: TRBJ2-3
V gene: TRBV6-2/TRBV6-3
D gene: TRBD2
clone size: few
CDR3 protein: CASSYSAGSGFNTQYF
CDR3 DNA: TGTGCCAGCAGTTACTCAGCGGGGAGCGGTTTCAATACGCAGTATTTT

J gene: TRBJ1-6
V gene: TRBV20-1
D gene: .
clone size: few
CDR3 protein: CSARDPTGTKYSPLHF
CDR3 DNA: TGCAGTGCTAGAGACCCTACCGGGACAAAATATTCACCCCTCCACTTT

J gene: TRBJ2-2
V gene: TRBV5-1
D gene: .
clone size: .
CDR3 protein: CASIGVGAGELFF
CDR3 DNA: TGCGCCAGCATAGGTGTTGGAGCCGGGGAGCTGTTTTTT

J gene: TRBJ2-1
V gene: TRBV12-3/TRBV12-4
D gene: .
clone size: .
CDR3 protein: CASSRIRGNEQFF
CDR3 DNA: TGTGCCAGCAGTCGAATTAGGGGCAATGAGCAGTTCTTC

J gene: TRBJ2-5
V gene: TRBV28
D gene: .
clone size: few
CDR3 protein: CASSLQVVQETQYF
CDR3 DNA: TGTGCCAGCAGTTTACAGGTAGTCCAAGAGACCCAGTACTTC

J gene: TRBJ1-1
V gene: TRBV9
D gene: .
clone size: .
CDR3 protein: CASSVEVYTEAFF
CDR3 DNA: TGTGCCAGCAGCGTAGAGGTGTACACTGAAGCTTTCTTT

J gene: TRBJ1-5
V gene: TRBV6-1
D gene: .
clone size: once
CDR3 protein: CASSEDITRNQPQHF
CDR3 DNA: TGTGCCAGCAGTGAAGACATAACTAGAAATCAGCCCCAGCATTTT

J gene: TRBJ1-1
V gene: TRBV12-3/TRBV12-4
D gene: .
clone size: .
CDR3 protein: CASTKESYTEAFF
CDR3 DNA: TGTGCCAGCACCAAAGAGAGTTACACTGAAGCTTTCTTT

J gene: TRBJ1-2
V gene: TRBV6-1
D gene: TRBD1
clone size: few
CDR3 protein: CASRDLGQPYGYTF
CDR3 DNA: TGTGCCAGCAGAGACTTGGGACAGCCCTATGGCTACACCTTC

J gene: TRBJ2-3
V gene: TRBV27
D gene: TRBD1
clone size: once
CDR3 protein: CASSSGQGLSSTDTQYF
CDR3 DNA: TGTGCCAGCAGCTCGGGACAGGGACTTTCTAGCACAGATACGCAGTATTTT

J gene: TRBJ2-1
V gene: TRBV7-6
D gene: TRBD2
clone size: few
CDR3 protein: CASSLVIGGGASNEQFF
CDR3 DNA: TGTGCCAGCAGCTTAGTTATAGGCGGGGGGGCCAGCAATGAGCAGTTCTTC

J gene: TRBJ2-7
V gene: TRBV6-2/TRBV6-3
D gene: TRBD1
clone size: .
CDR3 protein: CASSNYRGTYEQYF
CDR3 DNA: TGTGCCAGCAGTAACTACAGGGGGACCTACGAGCAGTACTTC

J gene: TRBJ1-3
V gene: TRBV10-2
D gene: .
clone size: few
CDR3 protein: CASSEAIGFSGNTIYF
CDR3 DNA: TGCGCCAGCAGTGAGGCGATAGGATTCTCTGGAAACACCATATATTTT

J gene: TRBJ1-2
V gene: TRBV29-1
D gene: .
clone size: .
CDR3 protein: CSVESGTGLYGYTF
CDR3 DNA: TGCAGCGTTGAAAGCGGCACTGGGCTCTATGGCTACACCTTC

J gene: TRBJ1-2
V gene: TRBV11-2
D gene: TRBD1
clone size: .
CDR3 protein: CASSRTGQGYEGYTF
CDR3 DNA: TGTGCCAGCAGCCGGACGGGACAGGGGTATGAGGGCTACACCTTC

J gene: TRBJ1-6
V gene: TRBV30
D gene: .
clone size: .
CDR3 protein: CAWSQYTNRGSPLHF
CDR3 DNA: TGTGCCTGGAGTCAGTATACTAATCGTGGATCACCCCTCCACTTT

J gene: TRBJ1-2
V gene: TRBV27
D gene: TRBD1
clone size: many
CDR3 protein: CASSLTGSLNYGYTF
CDR3 DNA: TGTGCCAGCAGCTTGACAGGGTCCCTTAACTATGGCTACACCTTC

J gene: TRBJ2-2
V gene: TRBV9
D gene: TRBD1
clone size: .
CDR3 protein: CASSGGQGPRELFF
CDR3 DNA: TGTGCCAGCAGCGGAGGACAGGGTCCACGGGAGCTGTTTTTT

J gene: TRBJ2-3
V gene: TRBV15
D gene: .
clone size: .
CDR3 protein: CATSRDWAGGTDTQYF
CDR3 DNA: TGTGCCACCAGCAGAGATTGGGCAGGGGGCACAGATACGCAGTATTTT

J gene: TRBJ1-5
V gene: TRBV27
D gene: .
clone size: .
CDR3 protein: CASNRTKPGGQPQHF
CDR3 DNA: TGTGCCAGCAACAGGACTAAACCAGGAGGTCAGCCCCAGCATTTT

J gene: TRBJ1-5
V gene: TRBV5-6
D gene: .
clone size: few
CDR3 protein: CASSLRGIGSNQPQHF
CDR3 DNA: TGTGCCAGCAGCTTGAGAGGTATAGGGAGCAATCAGCCCCAGCATTTT

J gene: TRBJ1-1
V gene: TRBV6-6
D gene: .
clone size: .
CDR3 protein: CASSRQFNTEAFF
CDR3 DNA: TGTGCCAGCAGCCGACAGTTTAACACTGAAGCTTTCTTT

J gene: TRBJ2-1
V gene: TRBV6-5
D gene: .
clone size: .
CDR3 protein: CASRPQLTSSYNEQFF
CDR3 DNA: TGTGCCAGCAGGCCCCAGCTGACTAGCTCCTACAATGAGCAGTTCTTC